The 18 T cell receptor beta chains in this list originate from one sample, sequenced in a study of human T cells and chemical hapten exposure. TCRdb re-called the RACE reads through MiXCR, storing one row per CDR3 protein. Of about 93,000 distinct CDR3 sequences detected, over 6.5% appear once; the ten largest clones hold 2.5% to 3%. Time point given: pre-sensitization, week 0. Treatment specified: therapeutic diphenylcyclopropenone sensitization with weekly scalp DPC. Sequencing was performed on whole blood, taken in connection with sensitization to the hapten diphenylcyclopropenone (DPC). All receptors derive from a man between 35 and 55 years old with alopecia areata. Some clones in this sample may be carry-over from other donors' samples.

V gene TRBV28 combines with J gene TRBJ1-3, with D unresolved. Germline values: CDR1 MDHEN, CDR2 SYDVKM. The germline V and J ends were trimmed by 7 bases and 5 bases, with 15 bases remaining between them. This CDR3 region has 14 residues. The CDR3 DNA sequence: TGTGCCAGCATAGGATCGAATCTTAGAAACACCATATATTTT. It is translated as CASIGSNLRNTIYF.

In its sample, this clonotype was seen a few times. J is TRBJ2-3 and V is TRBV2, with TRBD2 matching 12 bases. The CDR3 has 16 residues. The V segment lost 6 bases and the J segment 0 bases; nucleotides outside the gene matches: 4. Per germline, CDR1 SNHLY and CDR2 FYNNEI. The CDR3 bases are TGTGCCAGCAGATCGACTAGCGGGAGTAGCACAGATACGCAGTATTTT. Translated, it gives CASRSTSGSSTDTQYF. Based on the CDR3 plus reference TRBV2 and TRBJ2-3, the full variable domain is EPEVTQTPSHQVTQMGQEVILRCVPISNHLYFYWYRQILGQKVEFLVSFYNNEISEKSEIFDDQFSVERPDGSNFTLKIRSTKLEDSAMYFCASRSTSGSSTDTQYFGPGTRLTVL.

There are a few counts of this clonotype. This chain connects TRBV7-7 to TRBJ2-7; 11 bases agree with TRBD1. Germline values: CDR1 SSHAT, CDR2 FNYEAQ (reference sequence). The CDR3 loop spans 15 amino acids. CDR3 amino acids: CASSLLGTGGDEQYV. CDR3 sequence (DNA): TGTGCTAGCAGCTTACTCGGGACAGGGGGTGACGAGCAGTACGTC.

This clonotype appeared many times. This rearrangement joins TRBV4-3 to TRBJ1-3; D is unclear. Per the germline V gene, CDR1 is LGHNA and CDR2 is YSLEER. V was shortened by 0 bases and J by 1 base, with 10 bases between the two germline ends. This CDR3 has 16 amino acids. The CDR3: CASSQDEGMSGNTIYF. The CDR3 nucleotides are TGCGCCAGCAGCCAAGACGAGGGAATGTCTGGAAACACCATATATTTT.

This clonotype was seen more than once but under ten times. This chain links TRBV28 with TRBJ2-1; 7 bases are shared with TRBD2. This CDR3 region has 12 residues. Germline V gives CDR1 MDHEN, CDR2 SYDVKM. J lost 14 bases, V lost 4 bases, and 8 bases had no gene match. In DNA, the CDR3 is TGTGCCAGCAGTTACCTCCCCGGGGGGAAGTTCTTC. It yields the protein CASSYLPGGKFF.

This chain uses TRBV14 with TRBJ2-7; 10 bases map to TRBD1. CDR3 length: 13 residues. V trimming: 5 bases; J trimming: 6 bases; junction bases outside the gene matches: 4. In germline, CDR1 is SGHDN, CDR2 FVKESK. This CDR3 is CASSSRDRGEQYF. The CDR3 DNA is TGTGCCAGCAGCTCCCGGGACAGGGGCGAGCAGTACTTC.

The CDR3 DNA is TGCAGTGCTACGACGCTAGCGGCAGATACGCAGTATTTT. The encoded protein is CSATTLAADTQYF. The gene calls are TRBV20-1 and TRBJ2-3; 7 bases align to TRBD2. CDR1 and CDR2 (germline): DFQATT, SNEGSKA (reference sequence). The V segment lost 4 bases and the J segment 4 bases; nucleotides outside the gene matches: 5. The CDR3 runs to 13 residues.

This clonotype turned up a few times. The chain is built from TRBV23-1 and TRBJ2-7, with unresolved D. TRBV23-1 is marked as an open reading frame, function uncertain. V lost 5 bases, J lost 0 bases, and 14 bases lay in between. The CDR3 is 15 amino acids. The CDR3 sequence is CASSNTLKSSYEQYV. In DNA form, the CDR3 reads TGCGCCAGCAGTAACACCCTGAAAAGCTCCTACGAGCAGTACGTC.

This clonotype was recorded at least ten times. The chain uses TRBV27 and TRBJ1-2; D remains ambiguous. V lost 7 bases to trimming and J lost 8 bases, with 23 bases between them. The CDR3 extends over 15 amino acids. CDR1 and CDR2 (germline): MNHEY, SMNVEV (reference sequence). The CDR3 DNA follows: TGTGCCAGCACTACGGGAGGTTCCGGGAGGAGCGGCTACACCTTC. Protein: CASTTGGSGRSGYTF.

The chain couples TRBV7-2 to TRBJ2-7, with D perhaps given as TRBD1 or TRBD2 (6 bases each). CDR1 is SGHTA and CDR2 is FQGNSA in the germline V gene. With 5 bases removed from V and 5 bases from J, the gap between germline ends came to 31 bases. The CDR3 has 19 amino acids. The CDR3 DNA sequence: TGTGCCAGCAGCCCGAACCCGGCCCCTGTGGGGGGCGTTTACGACGAGCAGTACTTC. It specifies CASSPNPAPVGGVYDEQYF.

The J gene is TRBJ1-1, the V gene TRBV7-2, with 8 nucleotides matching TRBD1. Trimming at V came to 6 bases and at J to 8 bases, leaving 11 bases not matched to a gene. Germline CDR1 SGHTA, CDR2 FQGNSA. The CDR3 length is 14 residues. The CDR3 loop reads CASRHPGTGAEAFF. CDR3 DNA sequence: TGTGCCAGCAGGCACCCCGGGACAGGCGCCGAAGCTTTCTTT.

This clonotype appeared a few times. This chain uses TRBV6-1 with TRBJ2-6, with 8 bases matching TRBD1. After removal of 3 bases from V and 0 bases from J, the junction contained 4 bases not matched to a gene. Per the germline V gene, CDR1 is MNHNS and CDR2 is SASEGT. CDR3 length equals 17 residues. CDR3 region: CASSDQGAASGANVLTF. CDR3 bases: TGTGCCAGCAGTGATCAGGGGGCCGCCTCTGGGGCCAACGTCCTGACTTTC.

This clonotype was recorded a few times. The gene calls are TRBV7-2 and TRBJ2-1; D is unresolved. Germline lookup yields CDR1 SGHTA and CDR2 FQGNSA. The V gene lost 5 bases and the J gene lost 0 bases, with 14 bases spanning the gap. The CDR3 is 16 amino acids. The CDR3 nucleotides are TGTGCCAGCAGCATTGACTTGTTGAGCTCCTACAATGAGCAGTTCTTC. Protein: CASSIDLLSSYNEQFF.

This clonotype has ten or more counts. This chain's CDR3 is CASSPQRQQLNTEAFF. CDR3 in DNA: TGTGCCAGCAGTCCACAAAGACAGCAGTTGAACACTGAAGCTTTCTTT. The V and J genes are TRBV27 and TRBJ1-1; possible D gene TRBD1, 5 bases. Germline CDR1 reads MNHEY; CDR2 reads SMNVEV (reference sequence). V lost 5 bases to trimming and J lost 0 bases, with 16 bases between them. CDR3 length equals 16 residues.

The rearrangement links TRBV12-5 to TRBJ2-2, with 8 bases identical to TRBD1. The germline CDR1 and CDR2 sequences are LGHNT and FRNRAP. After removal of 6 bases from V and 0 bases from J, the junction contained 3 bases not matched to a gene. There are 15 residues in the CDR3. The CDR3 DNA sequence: TGTGCTAGTGGCCAACAGGGGGCGAACACCGGGGAGCTGTTTTTT. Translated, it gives CASGQQGANTGELFF.

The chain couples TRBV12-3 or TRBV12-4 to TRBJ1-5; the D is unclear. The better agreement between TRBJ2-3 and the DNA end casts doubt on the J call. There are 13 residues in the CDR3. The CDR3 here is CASSLLNSQPQYF. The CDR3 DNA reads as TGTGCCAGCAGTTTACTTAATAGTCAGCCCCAGTATTTT.

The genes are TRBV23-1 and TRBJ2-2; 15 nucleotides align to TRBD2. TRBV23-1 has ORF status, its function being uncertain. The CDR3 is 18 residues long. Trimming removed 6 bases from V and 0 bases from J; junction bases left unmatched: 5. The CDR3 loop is CASRFGTSGRTNTGELFF. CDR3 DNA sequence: TGCGCCAGCAGATTTGGGACTAGCGGGAGGACGAACACCGGGGAGCTGTTTTTT.

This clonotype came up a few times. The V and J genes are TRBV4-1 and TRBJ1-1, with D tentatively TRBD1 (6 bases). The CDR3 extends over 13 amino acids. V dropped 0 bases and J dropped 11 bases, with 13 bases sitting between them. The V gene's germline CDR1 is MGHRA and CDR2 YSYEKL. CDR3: CASSQEGATGAFF. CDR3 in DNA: TGCGCCAGCAGCCAAGAAGGGGCCACAGGGGCTTTCTTT.